Detailed here is one T cell receptor beta chain. The protocol was immunoSEQ multiplex PCR, while the TCRdb copy is restricted to in-frame clones and leaves out a portion. This sample has about 78,000 clones; roughly 94% occur once, and the top ten carry about 0.27%. This record belongs to a study of technical replicates of blood from several donors. In germline, CDR1 is DFQATT, CDR2 SNEGSKA (reference sequence). CDR3 size: 11 residues. V lost 6 bases to trimming and J lost 4 bases, with 10 bases between them. Input material: T cells isolated from PBMCs. This clonotype was sampled from a human donor in good health. This sequence joins TRBV20-1 and TRBJ2-7; D perhaps matches TRBD2 (5 bases). DNA of the CDR3: TGCAGTGCCCCGTGGAGGTACGAGCAGTACTTC. Its translation: CSAPWRYEQYF.